This T cell receptor (beta chain) was retrieved from a study of Ad26.COV2.S vaccination and SARS-CoV-2 variants. Treatment reported: approximately 18 received Ad26.COV2.S at low or high dose, single or two shots; 5 received placebo; per-sample allocation not given. Material that was analyzed had been drawn on day 63 after the first vaccine or placebo injection. Method: immunoSEQ multiplex PCR; TCRdb's copy keeps in-frame clones and lacks some. The sample holds about 350,000 clones, around nine tenths seen once. Germline assignment: CDR1 MNHNS and CDR2 SASEGT. V trimming: 2 bases; J trimming: 4 bases; junction bases outside the gene matches: 9. The CDR3 spans 17 residues.

Sequenced here: peripheral blood, sampled in a trial of Ad26.COV2.S vaccine versus placebo. The genes are TRBV6-1 and TRBJ2-1, with 9 bases that match TRBD2. The sequence derives from a person aged 18-65 years who received the Ad26.COV2.S COVID-19 vaccine or a placebo. The CDR3 DNA reads TGTGCCAGCAGTGAAAGGCTAGCGGGACATACATACAATGAGCAGTTCTTC. This translates into CASSERLAGHTYNEQFF.